Following are 5 T cell receptor beta chains from one sample sequenced in a study of T-cell reconstitution after alpha-beta-depleted transplantation in children listed by TCRdb under 2016. This specimen's treatment or condition label, per the study, means: allogeneic hematopoietic cell transplantation with graft depleted of TCRalphabeta T cells and CD19 B cells. Libraries were constructed by PCR. TCRdb lists the instrument as Illumina HiSeq 2500. TCR library preparation used molecular barcoding, with unique molecular identifiers applied to normalize quantification of the TCRbeta repertoire. TCRdb reworked the public reads: Q25 trimming with fastp, MiXCR clone assembly, productive beta chains retained. Entries are consolidated by CDR3 protein sequence, retaining the most common genes and DNA. The sample yields hundreds of thousands of distinct CDR3 sequences; over 9.5% were counted once. Jointly, the top ten make up around 2% of the sample.

Sequenced material: PBMCs, taken before TCRalphabeta/CD19-depleted stem cell transplant. These TCRs come from a child younger than 10 with inherited bone marrow failure, due to receive a stem cell transplant.

The gene calls are TRBV2 and TRBJ2-1; 11 bases match TRBD2. The junction had 7 bases not matched to a gene; V was cut back by 8 bases and J by 10 bases. The CDR3 loop spans 13 amino acids. Germline CDR1 is SNHLY and CDR2 is FYNNEI. This CDR3 is CASLLAGAGEQFF. The CDR3 DNA reads as TGTGCCAGCTTACTAGCGGGAGCAGGGGAGCAGTTCTTC.

At least ten counts were recorded for this clonotype. This rearrangement joins TRBV6-5 to TRBJ2-7, with D perhaps TRBD1 (5 bases). From germline, CDR1 is MNHEY and CDR2 SVGAGI. CDR3 length: 14 amino acids. V was shortened by 6 bases and J by 5 bases, with 17 bases between the two germline ends. CDR3 sequence (DNA): TGTGCCAGCAGCCCCAGGCAAGGGGTGGACGAGCAGTACTTC. Translated, it gives CASSPRQGVDEQYF.

The CDR3 region is CSAITGSYGYTF. CDR3 bases: TGCAGTGCTATTACCGGGAGCTATGGCTACACCTTC. This rearrangement joins TRBV20-1 to TRBJ1-2; D uncertain. Germline lookup yields CDR1 DFQATT and CDR2 SNEGSKA (reference sequence). This CDR3 spans 12 amino acids. Trimming shortened V by 4 bases and J by 4 bases, and 10 bases separated the two germline ends.

Many counts were recorded for this clonotype. J is TRBJ1-5 and V is TRBV28; TRBD1 might be the D (5 bases). This CDR3 contains 18 residues. V gave up 2 bases and J gave up 7 bases, with 24 bases separating them. Germline V gene data show CDR1 as MDHEN and CDR2 as SYDVKM. In DNA, the CDR3 is TGTGCCAGCAGTTTAGGGCAGGGTATGGGTTCGGGAAACCAGCCCCAGCATTTT. This translates into CASSLGQGMGSGNQPQHF.

Ten or more counts support this clonotype. The rearrangement joins TRBV6-1 to TRBJ1-1, with D hard to call. V was shortened by 6 bases and J by 1 base, with 12 bases between the two germline ends. This CDR3 is built from 14 residues. Germline V CDR1 and CDR2: MNHNS, SASEGT. Written as DNA, the CDR3 is TGTGCCAGCAGCTCCCCCTTAAGGAACACTGAAGCTTTCTTT. This encodes CASSSPLRNTEAFF.